The rows below give T cell receptor beta chains drawn from one sample of a study of T cell repertoires in cytomegalovirus infection. TCRdb analysed the reads with MiXCR anew, one entry per CDR3 protein. Altogether tens of thousands of distinct CDR3 sequences are present, about 4% being singletons, with the ten largest covering around 4.9%. Sequenced sample: PBMCs. The receptors derive from a human donor in good health (CMV status not recorded). Some clones in this sample may be carry-over from other donors' samples. Each CDR3 is given without its conserved first and last residue. Each record gives: V gene, J gene, CDR3 length, CDR3 protein.

V gene: TRBV11-2; J gene: TRBJ2-3; CDR3 length: 13; CDR3 protein: ASSYIGPPRDTQY
V gene: TRBV4-1; J gene: TRBJ2-6; CDR3 length: 14; CDR3 protein: ASSQEQGYGANVLT
V gene: TRBV7-6; J gene: TRBJ1-5; CDR3 length: 14; CDR3 protein: ASSLQSGTLNQPQH
V gene: TRBV6-2/TRBV6-3; J gene: TRBJ1-1; CDR3 length: 11; CDR3 protein: ASSYARNTEAF
V gene: TRBV30; J gene: TRBJ1-5; CDR3 length: 13; CDR3 protein: AWSRGGAQSQPQH
V gene: TRBV7-2; J gene: TRBJ2-3; CDR3 length: 16; CDR3 protein: ASSFWLAGGRGTDTQY
V gene: TRBV4-3; J gene: TRBJ1-1; CDR3 length: 11; CDR3 protein: ASSLLDTHEAF
V gene: TRBV15; J gene: TRBJ2-3; CDR3 length: 11; CDR3 protein: ATSTVNTDTQY
V gene: TRBV11-2; J gene: TRBJ2-5; CDR3 length: 13; CDR3 protein: ASSLGMRDKETQY
V gene: TRBV6-6; J gene: TRBJ1-6; CDR3 length: 16; CDR3 protein: ASTPSPPGSNYNSPLH
V gene: TRBV12-3/TRBV12-4; J gene: TRBJ2-1; CDR3 length: 14; CDR3 protein: ASSPSGGRSYNEQF
V gene: TRBV7-2; J gene: TRBJ2-5; CDR3 length: 14; CDR3 protein: ASSSGLAGEYETQY
V gene: TRBV6-1; J gene: TRBJ2-3; CDR3 length: 13; CDR3 protein: ASSPYSGSTDTQY
V gene: TRBV7-2; J gene: TRBJ2-7; CDR3 length: 14; CDR3 protein: ASSTQSGTGGHEQY
V gene: TRBV28; J gene: TRBJ1-5; CDR3 length: 12; CDR3 protein: ASRRTVSNQPQH
V gene: TRBV15; J gene: TRBJ1-5; CDR3 length: 14; CDR3 protein: ATSREMGQGGQPQH
V gene: TRBV2; J gene: TRBJ1-1; CDR3 length: 12; CDR3 protein: ASRGRGEDTEAF
V gene: TRBV7-2; J gene: TRBJ1-1; CDR3 length: 13; CDR3 protein: ASSSKSGGSTEAF
V gene: TRBV20-1; J gene: TRBJ2-1; CDR3 length: 10; CDR3 protein: SAYWGANEQF
V gene: TRBV5-4; J gene: TRBJ1-2; CDR3 length: 11; CDR3 protein: ASSLLGTEGYT
V gene: TRBV19; J gene: TRBJ2-1; CDR3 length: 16; CDR3 protein: ASSAPSKLAGVHNEQF
V gene: TRBV19; J gene: TRBJ1-5; CDR3 length: 13; CDR3 protein: ASRADRGSNQPQH
V gene: TRBV3-1; J gene: TRBJ2-3; CDR3 length: 11; CDR3 protein: ASSQAGSDTQY
V gene: TRBV7-2; J gene: TRBJ2-7; CDR3 length: 17; CDR3 protein: ASSPLARIRGRHSYEQY
V gene: TRBV20-1; J gene: TRBJ1-2; CDR3 length: 12; CDR3 protein: SASGGGAGYGYT
V gene: TRBV6-2/TRBV6-3; J gene: TRBJ2-6; CDR3 length: 13; CDR3 protein: ASVRPSTGANVLT
V gene: TRBV28; J gene: TRBJ2-2; CDR3 length: 12; CDR3 protein: ASTAASSVLELF
V gene: TRBV30; J gene: TRBJ2-2; CDR3 length: 10; CDR3 protein: AWGRNTGELF
V gene: TRBV7-2; J gene: TRBJ1-2; CDR3 length: 12; CDR3 protein: ASSLSQGLGGYT
V gene: TRBV6-5; J gene: TRBJ1-3; CDR3 length: 12; CDR3 protein: ASSDRSSGNTIY
V gene: TRBV12-3/TRBV12-4; J gene: TRBJ1-5; CDR3 length: 10; CDR3 protein: ASSLQQQPQH
V gene: TRBV7-9; J gene: TRBJ2-1; CDR3 length: 12; CDR3 protein: AILGGPAYNEQF
V gene: TRBV6-2/TRBV6-3; J gene: TRBJ1-1; CDR3 length: 20; CDR3 protein: ASSYSRTQSHPDRGLNTEAF
V gene: TRBV4-3; J gene: TRBJ2-7; CDR3 length: 15; CDR3 protein: ASSQDRIDRAHYEQY
V gene: TRBV7-9; J gene: TRBJ2-3; CDR3 length: 12; CDR3 protein: ASSGGQKSDTQY
V gene: TRBV12-3/TRBV12-4; J gene: TRBJ2-1; CDR3 length: 11; CDR3 protein: ASSSRRSNEQF
V gene: TRBV7-3; J gene: TRBJ2-6; CDR3 length: 14; CDR3 protein: ASSQTTGSGANVLT
V gene: TRBV10-3; J gene: TRBJ2-3; CDR3 length: 12; CDR3 protein: AINTGGPTDTQY
V gene: TRBV28; J gene: TRBJ1-1; CDR3 length: 13; CDR3 protein: ASFPRVGTAPEAF
V gene: TRBV7-6; J gene: TRBJ2-4; CDR3 length: 13; CDR3 protein: ASSQNPGTLNIQY
V gene: TRBV11-2; J gene: TRBJ1-2; CDR3 length: 13; CDR3 protein: ASRLAGRRAYGYT
V gene: TRBV6-6; J gene: TRBJ2-1; CDR3 length: 9; CDR3 protein: ASRHANEQF
V gene: TRBV9; J gene: TRBJ2-2; CDR3 length: 12; CDR3 protein: ASSRLAGTGELF
V gene: TRBV7-7; J gene: TRBJ2-3; CDR3 length: 16; CDR3 protein: ASSRTGTVRERTDTQY
V gene: TRBV2; J gene: TRBJ1-5; CDR3 length: 11; CDR3 protein: ASSWTPNQPQH
V gene: TRBV20-1; J gene: TRBJ1-1; CDR3 length: 11; CDR3 protein: SAGEGAKAEAF
V gene: TRBV25-1; J gene: TRBJ2-7; CDR3 length: 10; CDR3 protein: ASSEWGTHQY
V gene: TRBV7-2; J gene: TRBJ1-6; CDR3 length: 12; CDR3 protein: ASSPDRAYSPLH
V gene: TRBV29-1; J gene: TRBJ1-1; CDR3 length: 10; CDR3 protein: SVAILGTEAF
V gene: TRBV24-1; J gene: TRBJ2-5; CDR3 length: 13; CDR3 protein: ATSETGTEQETQY
V gene: TRBV6-5; J gene: TRBJ1-1; CDR3 length: 12; CDR3 protein: ASKPQKLNTEAF
V gene: TRBV28; J gene: TRBJ2-1; CDR3 length: 9; CDR3 protein: ASRDNNEQF